Listed below are T cell receptor beta chains from one sample, sequenced in a study of Ad26.COV2.S vaccination and SARS-CoV-2 variants. Sequencing was performed with immunoSEQ multiplex PCR; in TCRdb, only in-frame clones are kept and a portion is missing. The table lists approximately 420,000 clones, approximately 86% of them singletons. The sample consisted of peripheral blood, taken in a trial of Ad26.COV2.S vaccine versus placebo. The receptors were gathered from a person between 18 and 60 years old who received the Ad26.COV2.S COVID-19 vaccine or a placebo. Both conserved end residues are part of each CDR3. D genes are given only for firm matches. Where a row states a size, it is once, few, many or the class of an expanded clone; other rows omit it.

v_call,d_call,j_call,clone_size,cdr3_nt,cdr3_aa
TRBV4-1,-,TRBJ1-2,-,TGCGCCAGCAGCCAAGATGTGGCCTCTAGGGGCTACACCTTC,CASSQDVASRGYTF
TRBV6-5,TRBD1,TRBJ1-5,-,TGTGCCAGCAGCCCGACAGGGGTCCCCAATCAGCCCCAGCATTTT,CASSPTGVPNQPQHF
TRBV18,-,TRBJ2-1,-,TGTGCCAGCTCAAATCTCCTAGACAATGAGCAGTTCTTC,CASSNLLDNEQFF
TRBV6-4,TRBD2,TRBJ2-7,-,TGTGCCAGCAGTAAAAAAGGGGGACTAGCGGGCCACGAGCAGTACTTC,CASSKKGGLAGHEQYF
TRBV4-1,-,TRBJ1-2,-,TGCGCCAGCCTCGGGAGTGGCTATGGCTACACCTTC,CASLGSGYGYTF
TRBV7-8,-,TRBJ1-5,-,TGTGCCAGCAGCTTGGGGGCAGGGGTAGGTCAGCCCCAGCATTTT,CASSLGAGVGQPQHF
TRBV7-6,-,TRBJ1-2,-,TGTGCCAGCAGCCAGGGACTGATCTATGGCTACACCTTC,CASSQGLIYGYTF
TRBV9,-,TRBJ1-1,-,TGTGCCAGCAGCCCACCCAGGGGAATGAACACTGAAGCTTTCTTT,CASSPPRGMNTEAFF
TRBV2,-,TRBJ1-4,-,TGTGCCAGCAGTGGGAAGGCGGCCCTTAATGAAAAACTGTTTTTT,CASSGKAALNEKLFF
TRBV3-1/TRBV3-2,-,TRBJ1-2,-,TGTGCCAGCAGCCAACAGGGGAAAGGGGGCTACACCTTC,CASSQQGKGGYTF
TRBV27,TRBD1,TRBJ2-1,-,TGTGCCAGCAGCAGAGGACAGGGGTTCTACAATGAGCAGTTCTTC,CASSRGQGFYNEQFF
TRBV15,-,TRBJ1-2,-,TGTGCCACCAGCGAAGACAGTAACTATGGCTACACCTTC,CATSEDSNYGYTF
TRBV6-6,-,TRBJ1-2,-,TGTGCCAGCAGTCAACAGACCGGGACCGTTGACGGAAACTATGGCTACACCTTC,CASSQQTGTVDGNYGYTF
TRBV18,-,TRBJ1-1,-,TGTGCCAGCTCACGATTAGAGGTAGACGGGAGCACTGAAGCTTTCTTT,CASSRLEVDGSTEAFF
TRBV11-2,-,TRBJ2-1,once,TGTGCCAGCAGCTTGGAGCTGGATGAGCAGTTCTTC,CASSLELDEQFF
TRBV19,TRBD1,TRBJ1-1,-,TGTGCCAGTAGACCTCAGACAGGGGGCAACACTGAAGCTTTCTTT,CASRPQTGGNTEAFF
TRBV4-1,-,TRBJ1-6,-,TGCGCCAGCAGTCTTATCGGGACGGCTTTATCACCCCTCCACTTT,CASSLIGTALSPLHF
TRBV10-3,-,TRBJ1-2,-,TGTGCCATCAGTGACCAGGGTCCTAACTATGGCTACACCTTC,CAISDQGPNYGYTF
TRBV4-1,-,TRBJ2-7,-,TGCGCCAGCAGCCTCTTTCCCGAGACGCTCGTCGGAGAGCAGTACTTC,CASSLFPETLVGEQYF
TRBV30,-,TRBJ1-2,-,TGTGCCTGGAGTGTTCAGGGGAGCTATGGCTACACCTTC,CAWSVQGSYGYTF
TRBV11-2,TRBD2,TRBJ2-1,-,TGTGCCAGCAGCCCCCAGCGGGGGTTCAGGAATGAGCAGTTCTTC,CASSPQRGFRNEQFF
TRBV3-1/TRBV3-2,-,TRBJ2-7,-,TGTGCCAGCAGCCAAGCAATCAGTTCCTACGAGCAGTACTTC,CASSQAISSYEQYF
TRBV6-5,-,TRBJ2-3,-,TGTGCCAGCAGTTACTCGACCCGCACAGATACGCAGTATTTT,CASSYSTRTDTQYF
TRBV5-4,-,TRBJ2-5,-,TGTGCCAGCAGCTTGGAGGGGGGGCGAGAGACCCAGTACTTC,CASSLEGGRETQYF
TRBV5-4,-,TRBJ1-1,-,TGTGCCAGCATCAGAATAGGCGAAACTGAAGCTTTCTTT,CASIRIGETEAFF
TRBV4-3,-,TRBJ1-5,-,TGCGCCAGCAGCCCCTATGCCGGGGTTAAAAATCAGCCCCAGCATTTT,CASSPYAGVKNQPQHF
TRBV12-5,-,TRBJ1-1,-,TGTGCTAGTGGTTTGGTAAGTGCTGCTCAAGAAGCTTTCTTT,CASGLVSAAQEAFF
TRBV5-1,-,TRBJ1-1,-,TGCGCCAGCAGCTTGTATCCCATCGGGCAGGGTAACACTGAAGCTTTCTTT,CASSLYPIGQGNTEAFF